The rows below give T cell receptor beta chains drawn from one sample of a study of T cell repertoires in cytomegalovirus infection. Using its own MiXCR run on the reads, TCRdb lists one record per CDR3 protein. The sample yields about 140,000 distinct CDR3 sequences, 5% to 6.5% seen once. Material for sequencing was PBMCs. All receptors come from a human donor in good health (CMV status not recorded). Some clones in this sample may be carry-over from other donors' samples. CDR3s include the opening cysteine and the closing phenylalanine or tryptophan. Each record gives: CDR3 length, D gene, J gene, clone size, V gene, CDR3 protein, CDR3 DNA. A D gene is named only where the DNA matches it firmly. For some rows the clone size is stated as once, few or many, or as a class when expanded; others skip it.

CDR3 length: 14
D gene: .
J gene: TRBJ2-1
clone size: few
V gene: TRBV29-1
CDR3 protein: CSAGADLGNNEQFF
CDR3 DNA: TGCAGCGCCGGGGCGGACCTGGGAAACAATGAGCAGTTCTTC

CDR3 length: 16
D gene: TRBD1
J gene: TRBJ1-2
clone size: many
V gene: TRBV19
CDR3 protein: CASSSDRGGGNYGYTF
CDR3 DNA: TGTGCCAGTAGTAGCGACAGGGGAGGTGGAAACTATGGCTACACCTTC

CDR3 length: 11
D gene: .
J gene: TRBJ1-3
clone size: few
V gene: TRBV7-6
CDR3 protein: CASSDGNTIYF
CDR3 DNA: TGTGCCAGCTCCGATGGAAACACCATATATTTT

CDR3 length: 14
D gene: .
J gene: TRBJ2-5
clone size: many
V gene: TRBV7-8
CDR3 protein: CASSPTEAQETQYF
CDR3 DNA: TGTGCCAGCAGCCCAACGGAAGCCCAAGAGACCCAGTACTTC

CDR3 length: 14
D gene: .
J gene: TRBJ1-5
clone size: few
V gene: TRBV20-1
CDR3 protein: CSAREDQVNQPQHF
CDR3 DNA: TGCAGTGCTAGAGAAGATCAGGTCAATCAGCCCCAGCATTTT

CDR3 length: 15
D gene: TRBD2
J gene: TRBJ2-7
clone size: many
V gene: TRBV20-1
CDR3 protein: CSALGSGGISYEQYF
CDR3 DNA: TGCAGTGCTCTGGGAAGCGGGGGGATCTCCTACGAGCAGTACTTC

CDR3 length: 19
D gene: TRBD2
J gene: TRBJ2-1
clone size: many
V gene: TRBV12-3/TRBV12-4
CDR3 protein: CASSETRPSGGARGNEQFF
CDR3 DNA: TGTGCCAGCAGCGAGACCAGACCTAGCGGGGGGGCCCGAGGGAATGAGCAGTTCTTC

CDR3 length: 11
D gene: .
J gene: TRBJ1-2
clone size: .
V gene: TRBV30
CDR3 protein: CASGINYGYTF
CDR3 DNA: TGTGCCTCCGGGATTAACTATGGCTACACCTTC

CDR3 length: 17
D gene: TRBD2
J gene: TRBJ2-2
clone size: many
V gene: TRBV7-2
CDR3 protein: CASSFASGGANTGELFF
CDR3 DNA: TGTGCCAGCAGCTTCGCTAGCGGGGGGGCGAACACCGGGGAGCTGTTTTTT

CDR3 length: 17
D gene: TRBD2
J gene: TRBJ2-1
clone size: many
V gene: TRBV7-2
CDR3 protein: CASSFRVATSGGVEQFF
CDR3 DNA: TGTGCCAGCAGCTTTAGGGTCGCGACTAGCGGGGGGGTTGAGCAGTTCTTC

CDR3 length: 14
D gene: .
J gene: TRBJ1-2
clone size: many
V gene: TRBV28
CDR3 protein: CASSLGGQNYGYTF
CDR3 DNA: TGTGCCAGCAGTTTAGGTGGACAGAACTATGGCTACACCTTC

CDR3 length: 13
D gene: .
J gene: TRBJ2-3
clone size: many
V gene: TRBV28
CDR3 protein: CASKTPSTDTQYF
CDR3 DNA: TGTGCCAGCAAAACGCCTAGCACAGATACGCAGTATTTT

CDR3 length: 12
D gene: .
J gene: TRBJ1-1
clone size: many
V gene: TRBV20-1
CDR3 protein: CSAVQPNTEAFF
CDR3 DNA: TGCAGTGCTGTGCAACCGAACACTGAAGCTTTCTTT

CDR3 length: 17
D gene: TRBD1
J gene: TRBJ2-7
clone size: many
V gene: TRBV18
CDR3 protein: CASSPLGPGQGNYEQYF
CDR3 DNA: TGTGCCAGCTCACCTCTAGGTCCCGGACAGGGCAACTACGAGCAGTACTTC

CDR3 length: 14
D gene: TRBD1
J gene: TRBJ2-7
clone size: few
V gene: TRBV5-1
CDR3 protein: CASSLVRDSIEQYF
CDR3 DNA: TGCGCCAGCAGCTTGGTACGGGACAGTATCGAGCAGTACTTC

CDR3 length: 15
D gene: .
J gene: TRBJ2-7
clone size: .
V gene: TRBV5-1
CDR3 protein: CASSLERATTYEQYF
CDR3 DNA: TGCGCCAGCAGCTTGGAGAGGGCCACTACCTACGAGCAGTACTTC

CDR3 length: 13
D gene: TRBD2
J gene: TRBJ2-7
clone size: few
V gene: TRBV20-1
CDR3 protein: CSARTAGDYEQYF
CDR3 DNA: TGCAGTGCCAGGACAGCGGGGGACTACGAGCAGTACTTC

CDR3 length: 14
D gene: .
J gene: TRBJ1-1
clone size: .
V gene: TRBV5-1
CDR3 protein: CASSPSGTSEEAFF
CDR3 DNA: TGCGCCAGCAGCCCGTCGGGGACAAGTGAAGAAGCTTTCTTT

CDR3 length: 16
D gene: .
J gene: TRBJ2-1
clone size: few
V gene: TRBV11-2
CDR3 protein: CASSLVGRGTYNEQFF
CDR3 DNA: TGTGCCAGCAGCTTAGTTGGACGGGGGACCTACAATGAGCAGTTCTTC

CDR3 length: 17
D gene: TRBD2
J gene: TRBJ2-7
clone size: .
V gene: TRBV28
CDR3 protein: CASSAPGLAGGSYEQYF
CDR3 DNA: TGTGCCAGCAGTGCCCCGGGACTAGCGGGGGGGTCCTACGAGCAGTACTTC

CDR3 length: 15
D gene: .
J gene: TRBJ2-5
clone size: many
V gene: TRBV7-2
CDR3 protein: CASSSHGQLQETQYF
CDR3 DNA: TGTGCCAGCAGCTCCCACGGGCAGCTCCAAGAGACCCAGTACTTC

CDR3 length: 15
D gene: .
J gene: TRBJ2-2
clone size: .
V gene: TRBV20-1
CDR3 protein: CSARPRAGDTGELFF
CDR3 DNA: TGCAGTGCTAGACCTCGGGCTGGGGACACCGGGGAGCTGTTTTTT

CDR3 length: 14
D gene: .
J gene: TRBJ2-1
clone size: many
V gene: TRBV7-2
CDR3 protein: CASSPRETYNEQFF
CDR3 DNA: TGTGCCAGCAGCCCCAGGGAAACCTACAATGAGCAGTTCTTC